These 4 T cell receptor beta chains were sequenced from one sample in a study of early T cells in non-severe SARS-CoV-2 infection. MiXCR, run by TCRdb on the 5' RACE reads, gives a single entry per CDR3 protein. This table holds around 44,000 distinct CDR3 sequences, 5.5% to 7.5% found once. Source: whole blood, taken at baseline. These receptors all come from an adult who was a healthcare worker with PCR-confirmed SARS-CoV-2 infection or an uninfected control (not recorded which).

This clonotype appeared many times. The chain recombines TRBV6-6 with TRBJ2-6; 7 bases map to TRBD1. Germline V gene lookup returns CDR1 MNHNY and CDR2 SVGAGI (reference sequence). With 4 bases clipped from V and 14 bases from J, the junction kept 11 bases outside the gene matches. This CDR3 is 14 amino acids long. Written as DNA, the CDR3 is TGTGCCAGCAGTTCATTGGACAGGCCCCGCTTCCTGACTTTC. Translation: CASSSLDRPRFLTF.

This clonotype was detected ten times or more. The chain has TRBV28 and TRBJ1-1; the D gene is possibly TRBD1 (5 bases). Per the germline V gene, CDR1 is MDHEN and CDR2 is SYDVKM. The length of the CDR3 is 13 residues. The V end lost 8 bases, the J end lost 2 bases, and 12 bases lay between the germline ends. The CDR3 spells CASDSGQNTEAFF. In DNA form, the CDR3 reads TGTGCCAGCGATTCAGGACAAAACACTGAAGCTTTCTTT. The whole variable domain, remainder taken from reference TRBV28 and TRBJ1-1, is DVKVTQSSRYLVKRTGEKVFLECVQDMDHENMFWYRQDPGLGLRLIYFSYDVKMKEKGDIPEGYSVSREKKERFSLILESASTNQTSMYLCASDSGQNTEAFFGQGTRLTVV.

This clonotype was counted at least ten times. The V gene is TRBV6-1, the J gene TRBJ2-1; D is ambiguous. Germline lookup yields CDR1 MNHNS and CDR2 SASEGT. This CDR3 contains 12 residues. With 8 bases removed from V and 7 bases from J, the gap between germline ends came to 12 bases. In DNA, the CDR3 is TGTGCCAGCGCCCCGGGTGTGAATGAGCAGTTCTTC. It encodes CASAPGVNEQFF.

This clonotype has ten or more counts. The chain links TRBV10-3 to TRBJ1-2; D remains ambiguous. With 3 bases removed from V and 8 bases from J, the gap between germline ends came to 19 bases. This CDR3 contains 15 residues. The germline gives CDR1 ENHRY, CDR2 SYGVKD. As DNA, the CDR3 is TGTGCCATCAGTGAAGCGGTAGGAGGGATTGTCGGCTACACCTTC. Protein product: CAISEAVGGIVGYTF.